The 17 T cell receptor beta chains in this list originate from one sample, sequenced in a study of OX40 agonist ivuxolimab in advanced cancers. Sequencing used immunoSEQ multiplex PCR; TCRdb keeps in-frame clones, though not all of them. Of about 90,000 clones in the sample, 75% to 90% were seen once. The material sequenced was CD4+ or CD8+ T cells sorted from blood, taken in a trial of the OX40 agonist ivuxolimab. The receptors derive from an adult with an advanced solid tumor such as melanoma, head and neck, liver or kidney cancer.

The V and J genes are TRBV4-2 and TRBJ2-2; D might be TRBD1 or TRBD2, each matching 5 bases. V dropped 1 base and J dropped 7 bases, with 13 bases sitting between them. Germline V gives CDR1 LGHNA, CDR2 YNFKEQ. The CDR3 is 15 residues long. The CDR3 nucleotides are TGTGCCAGCAGCCAAGGTCCGGGGACCAGCGGGGAGCTGTTTTTT. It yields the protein CASSQGPGTSGELFF.

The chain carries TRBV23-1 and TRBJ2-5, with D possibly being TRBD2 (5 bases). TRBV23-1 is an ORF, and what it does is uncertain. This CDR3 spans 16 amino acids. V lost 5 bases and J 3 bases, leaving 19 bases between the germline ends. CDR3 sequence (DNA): TGCGCCAGCAGTTTCCAGGACTCCACACCTGAAGAGACCCAGTACTTC. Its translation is CASSFQDSTPEETQYF.

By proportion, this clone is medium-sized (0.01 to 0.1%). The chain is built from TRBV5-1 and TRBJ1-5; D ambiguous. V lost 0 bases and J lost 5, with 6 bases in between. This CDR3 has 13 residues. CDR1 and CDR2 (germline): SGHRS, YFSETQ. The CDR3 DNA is TGCGCCAGCAGCTTGGATCCTGATCAGCCCCAGCATTTT. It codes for CASSLDPDQPQHF.

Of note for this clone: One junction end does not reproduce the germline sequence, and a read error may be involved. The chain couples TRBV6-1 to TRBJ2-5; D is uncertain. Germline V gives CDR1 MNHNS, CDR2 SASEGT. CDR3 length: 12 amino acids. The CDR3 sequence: CASSEVEEAQYF. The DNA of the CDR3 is TGTGCCAGCAGTGAAGTGGAAGAGGCCCAGTACTTC.

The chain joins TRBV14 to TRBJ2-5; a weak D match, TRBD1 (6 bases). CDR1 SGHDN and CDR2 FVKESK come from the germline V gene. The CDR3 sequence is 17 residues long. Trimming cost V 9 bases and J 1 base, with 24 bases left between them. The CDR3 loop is CASSGLNVGTIQETQYF. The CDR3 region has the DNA TGTGCCAGTAGTGGGCTAAACGTGGGGACAATCCAAGAGACCCAGTACTTC.

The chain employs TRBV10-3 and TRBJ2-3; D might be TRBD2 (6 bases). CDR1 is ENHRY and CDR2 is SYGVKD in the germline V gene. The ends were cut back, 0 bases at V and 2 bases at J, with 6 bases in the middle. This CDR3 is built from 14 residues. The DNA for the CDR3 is TGTGCCATCAGTGAGTCACTAGCCACAGATACGCAGTATTTT. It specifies CAISESLATDTQYF.

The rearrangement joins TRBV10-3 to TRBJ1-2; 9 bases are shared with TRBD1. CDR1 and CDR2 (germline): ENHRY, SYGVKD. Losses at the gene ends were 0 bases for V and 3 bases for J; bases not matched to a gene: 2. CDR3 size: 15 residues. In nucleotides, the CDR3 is TGTGCCATCAGTGAGTCTACAGGGGGCTACTATGGCTACACCTTC. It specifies CAISESTGGYYGYTF.

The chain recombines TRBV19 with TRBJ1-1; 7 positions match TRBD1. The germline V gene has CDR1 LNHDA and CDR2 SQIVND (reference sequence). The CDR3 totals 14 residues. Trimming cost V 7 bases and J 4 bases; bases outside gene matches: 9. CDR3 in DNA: TGTGCCAGTACCCTGGACAGGTCGGGCACTGAAGCTTTCTTT. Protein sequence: CASTLDRSGTEAFF. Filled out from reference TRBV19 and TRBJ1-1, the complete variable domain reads DGGITQSPKYLFRKEGQNVTLSCEQNLNHDAMYWYRQDPGQGLRLIYYSQIVNDFQKGDIAEGYSVSREKKESFPLTVTSAQKNPTAFYLCASTLDRSGTEAFFGQGTRLTVV.

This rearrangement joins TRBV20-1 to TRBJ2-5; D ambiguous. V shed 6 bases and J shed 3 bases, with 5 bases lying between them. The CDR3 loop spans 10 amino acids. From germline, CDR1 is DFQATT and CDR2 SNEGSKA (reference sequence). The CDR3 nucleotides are TGCAGTGCGAGCAAAGAGACCCAGTACTTC. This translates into CSASKETQYF.

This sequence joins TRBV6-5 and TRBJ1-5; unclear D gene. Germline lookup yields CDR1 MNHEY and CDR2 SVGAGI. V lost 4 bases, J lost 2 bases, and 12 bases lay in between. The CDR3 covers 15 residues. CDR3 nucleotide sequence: TGTGCCAGCAGTTTAACGGGTACGGGCAATCAGCCCCAGCATTTT. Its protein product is CASSLTGTGNQPQHF.

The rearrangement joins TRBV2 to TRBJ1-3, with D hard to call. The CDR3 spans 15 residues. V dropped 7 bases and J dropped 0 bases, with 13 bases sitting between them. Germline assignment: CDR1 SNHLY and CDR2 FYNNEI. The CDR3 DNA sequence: TGTGCCAGCAACCAGGACCGCTACTCTGGAAACACCATATATTTT. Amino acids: CASNQDRYSGNTIYF.

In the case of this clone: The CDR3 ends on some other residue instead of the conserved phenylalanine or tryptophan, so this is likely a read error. CDR3 sequence reads: CASSPQIRDSPLHL. Written as DNA, the CDR3 is TGTGCCAGCAGTCCTCAGATCAGGGATTCACCCCTCCACCTT. The chain recombines TRBV2 with TRBJ1-6; D may be TRBD1 (5 bases). The length of the CDR3 is 14 residues. Trimming removed 5 bases from V and 8 bases from J, with 13 bases in between. The germline V gene encodes CDR1 SNHLY and CDR2 FYNNEI.

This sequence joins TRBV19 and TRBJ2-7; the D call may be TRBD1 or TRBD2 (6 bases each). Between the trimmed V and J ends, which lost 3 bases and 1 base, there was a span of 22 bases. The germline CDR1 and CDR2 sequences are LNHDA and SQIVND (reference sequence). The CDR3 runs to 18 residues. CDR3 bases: TGTGCCAGTAGTATTAGTGGTTTACGGGGGCCTCGATCCTACGAGCAGTACTTC. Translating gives CASSISGLRGPRSYEQYF. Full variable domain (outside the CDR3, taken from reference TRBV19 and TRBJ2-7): DGGITQSPKYLFRKEGQNVTLSCEQNLNHDAMYWYRQDPGQGLRLIYYSQIVNDFQKGDIAEGYSVSREKKESFPLTVTSAQKNPTAFYLCASSISGLRGPRSYEQYFGPGTRLTVT.

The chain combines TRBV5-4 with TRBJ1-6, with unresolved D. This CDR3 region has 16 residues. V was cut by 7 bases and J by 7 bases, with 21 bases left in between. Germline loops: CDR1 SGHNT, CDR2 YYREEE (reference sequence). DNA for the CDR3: TGTGCCAGCGCTAACTTGCAATCCTATGGGAATTCACCCCTCCACTTT. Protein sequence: CASANLQSYGNSPLHF.

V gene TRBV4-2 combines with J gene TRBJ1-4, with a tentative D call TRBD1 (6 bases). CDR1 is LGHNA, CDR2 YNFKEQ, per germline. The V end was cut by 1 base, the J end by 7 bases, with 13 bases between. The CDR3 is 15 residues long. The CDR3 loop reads CASSQAGSGAEKLFF. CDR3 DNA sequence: TGTGCCAGCAGCCAAGCGGGATCGGGGGCTGAAAAACTGTTTTTT.

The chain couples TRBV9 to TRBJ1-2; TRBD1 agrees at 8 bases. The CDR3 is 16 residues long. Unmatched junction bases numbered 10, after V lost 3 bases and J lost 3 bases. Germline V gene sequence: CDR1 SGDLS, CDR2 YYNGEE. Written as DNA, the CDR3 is TGTGCCAGCAGCGCTCCCAGGACAGGGCGCGACTATGGCTACACCTTC. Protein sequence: CASSAPRTGRDYGYTF.

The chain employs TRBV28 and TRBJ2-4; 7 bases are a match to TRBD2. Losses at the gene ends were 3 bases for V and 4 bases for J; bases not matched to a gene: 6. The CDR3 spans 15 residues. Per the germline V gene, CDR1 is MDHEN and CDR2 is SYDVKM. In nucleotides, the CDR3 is TGTGCCAGCAGTTTCCCCGGGACTACAAAAAACATTCAGTACTTC. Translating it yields CASSFPGTTKNIQYF.